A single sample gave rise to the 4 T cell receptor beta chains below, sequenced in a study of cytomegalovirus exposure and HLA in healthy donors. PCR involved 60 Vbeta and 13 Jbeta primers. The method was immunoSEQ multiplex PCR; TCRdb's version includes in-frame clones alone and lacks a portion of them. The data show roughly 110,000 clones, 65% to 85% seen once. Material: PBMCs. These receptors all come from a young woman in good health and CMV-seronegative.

The CDR3 loop is CASSASSGVNTGELFF. CDR3 nucleotide sequence: TGTGCCAGCAGCGCATCTAGCGGGGTGAACACCGGGGAGCTGTTTTTT. The V and J genes are TRBV9 and TRBJ2-2, with 9 positions matching TRBD2. V was pared by 3 bases and J by 1 base, with 4 bases of the junction left unmatched. This CDR3 region has 16 residues. In germline, CDR1 is SGDLS, CDR2 YYNGEE.

CDR3 DNA: TGTGCCAGCAGCGTAGACCTACGCTTACTAGAGGGCAATGAGCAGTTCTTC. Translating gives CASSVDLRLLEGNEQFF. The chain combines TRBV9 with TRBJ2-1; possibly TRBD2 for D (5 bases). CDR1 and CDR2 (germline): SGDLS, YYNGEE. CDR3 length: 17 residues. V lost 0 bases to trimming and J lost 6 bases, with 19 bases between them.

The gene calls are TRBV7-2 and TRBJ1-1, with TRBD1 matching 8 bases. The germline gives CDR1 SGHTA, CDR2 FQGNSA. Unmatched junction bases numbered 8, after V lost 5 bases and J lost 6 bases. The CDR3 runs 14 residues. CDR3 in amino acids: CASSTRQGRAEAFF. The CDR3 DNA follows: TGTGCCAGCAGCACCCGACAGGGGAGGGCTGAAGCTTTCTTT.

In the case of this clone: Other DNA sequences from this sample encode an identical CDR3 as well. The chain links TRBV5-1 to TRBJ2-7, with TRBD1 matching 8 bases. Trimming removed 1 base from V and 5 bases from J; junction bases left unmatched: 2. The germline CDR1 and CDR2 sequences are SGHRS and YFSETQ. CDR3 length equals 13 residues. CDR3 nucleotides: TGCGCCAGCAGCTTGACAGGGGGGAACGAGCAGTACTTC. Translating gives CASSLTGGNEQYF.